This is a list of T cell receptor beta chains from one sample in a study of CXCR3-negative and CXCR3-positive naive CD8 T cells. TCRdb re-called the 5' RACE reads and shows each CDR3 protein once, DNA omitted. Its table records about 120,000 distinct CDR3 sequences. Sample: naive CXCR3- CD8+ T cells from blood. The receptors stem from a human donor in good health. Some clones in this sample may be carry-over from other donors' samples. CDR3s include the opening cysteine and the closing phenylalanine or tryptophan.

length	V	J	CDR3
14	TRBV6-1	TRBJ2-2	CASSEGTTGGELFF
15	TRBV20-1	TRBJ2-7	CSASRTSGRAYEQYF
15	TRBV7-2	TRBJ2-1	CASSRRTFSYNEQFF
16	TRBV7-9	TRBJ2-7	CASSLAGGRERYEQYF
13	TRBV5-6	TRBJ2-7	CASMAGGPNEQYF
15	TRBV4-1	TRBJ1-1	CASSLGQGTGTEAFF
15	TRBV5-1	TRBJ1-1	CASSLEEVVGTEAFF
16	TRBV7-9	TRBJ2-1	CASSLGQGLTYNEQFF
15	TRBV21-1	TRBJ2-2	CAIGSRDRATGELFF
14	TRBV27	TRBJ2-1	CASTSGGAYNEQFF
14	TRBV20-1	TRBJ2-1	CSATPTSGGNEQFF
15	TRBV12-3/TRBV12-4	TRBJ2-1	CASNLKREPEDEQFF
14	TRBV7-9	TRBJ2-7	CASSLVGHSYEQYF
14	TRBV4-3	TRBJ1-2	CASSQVGRNYGYTF
15	TRBV6-5	TRBJ2-2	CASSYSGGTAGELFF
16	TRBV2	TRBJ2-7	CASSGVGQGLSYEQYF
15	TRBV4-1	TRBJ1-2	CASSQGTGANYGYTF
15	TRBV20-1	TRBJ2-1	CSARESGSSYNEQFF
14	TRBV15	TRBJ2-7	CATSSGTGNGEQYF
12	TRBV21-1	TRBJ2-4	CARDLAKNIQYF
13	TRBV7-2	TRBJ2-7	CASSFHFPHEQYF
14	TRBV27	TRBJ1-5	CASSPGSSNQPQHF
13	TRBV21-1	TRBJ1-5	CASSKGTGQPQHF
13	TRBV27	TRBJ2-1	CASSLSTNNEQFF
12	TRBV7-9	TRBJ1-1	CASSLAAAGAFF